This T cell receptor beta chain originates from a study of shared clonotypes between healthy human individuals. The germline V gene encodes CDR1 SGHTA and CDR2 FQGNSA. The V end was cut by 3 bases, the J end by 4 bases, with 12 bases between. CDR3 length equals 14 residues. The protocol was immunoSEQ multiplex PCR, while the TCRdb copy is restricted to in-frame clones and leaves out a portion. The table includes some 1 million clones, more than 65% detected once. Caucasian adults residing in Nashville, Tennessee made up all the donors. The gene calls are TRBV7-2 and TRBJ1-1; D is possibly TRBD1 (6 bases). The source is a man aged 18 to 30 in good health. The sequenced sample consisted of memory CD4+ T cells sorted from blood. Subset defined: CD45RA-negative fraction. The CDR3 protein is CASSFQGGGTEAFF. In DNA, the CDR3 is TGTGCCAGCAGCTTTCAAGGGGGAGGCACTGAAGCTTTCTTT.